Reported below is one TCR beta chain. Its specificity is unknown. Libraries were prepared by immunoSEQ multiplex PCR; TCRdb keeps only in-frame clonotypes and omits some of them. Among approximately 82,000 clones listed, 85% were seen once. The data originate from a study of a mutant IDH1 vaccine in newly diagnosed glioma. Looking at the study overall: The vaccination schedule gave patients eight doses in weeks 1, 3, 5, 7, 11, 15, 19 and 23. Treated patients showed a male proportion of roughly 62%, a female proportion of around 38%, and a mean age of 40.4 years.

Broader study findings: Changes in the top peripheral T cell clonotypes seemingly had no bearing on pseudoprogression. Across multiple MHC alleles, approximately 93% of patients had vaccine-induced responses.

This CDR3 spans 13 amino acids. Germline V gene data show CDR1 as LNHDA and CDR2 as SQIVND (reference sequence). The ends were cut back, 3 bases at V and 2 bases at J, with 8 bases in the middle. Time point noted: week 23, last vaccination. In the vaccine, a single dose held 300 ug of the mutant IDH1 20-mer peptide, along with topical imiquimod. The TCR originated in a woman aged 45-65 years with glioma. This chain uses TRBV19 with TRBJ2-7; TRBD1 might be the D (5 bases). The input for sequencing was PBMCs, taken from a glioma patient whose treatment included an IDH1 peptide vaccine. The CDR3 DNA sequence: TGTGCCAGTAGTATTACAGGAGCCTACGAGCAGTACTTC. Its translation: CASSITGAYEQYF.